Reported below is one T cell receptor (beta chain). Its specificity is unknown. The entry originates in a study of tumor and adjacent non-tumor tissue in lung cancer. Background on the study: Patients comprised about a dozen adenocarcinoma, a couple of squamous cell carcinoma and 1 small cell lung cancer. Aged roughly 31 to 76 years, patients included roughly eleven men and 4 to 6 women with stage I to III disease.

This sample's RNA came from whole unsorted tissue. More than 3 cm separated this lung sample from the edge of the tumor. CDR3 size: 14 residues. V shed 8 bases, J shed 14 bases, and the junction held 18 bases outside the gene matches. Germline CDR1 and CDR2: MNHEY and SVGAGI. Study-wide results and caveats: Patients with more diverse tumor TCRs had worse survival. TCR diversity was significantly greater in tumor than normal lung tissue.

Three rounds of nested PCR, following a modified ARM-PCR protocol, produced the TCRbeta library. TCRdb re-called the multiplex PCR reads through MiXCR, storing one row per CDR3 protein. The sample lists about 98,000 distinct CDR3 sequences; around three quarters were seen once. This TCR was sampled from a man aged 55 to 70 with small cell lung cancer. Input material: distant non-tumor lung tissue. The chain recombines TRBV6-5 with TRBJ2-1; TRBD2 aligns across 7 bases. The chain's CDR3 is CASGLAVGGNEEFF. The CDR3 nucleotides are TGTGCCAGCGGCCTAGCGGTGGGGGGTAATGAAGAGTTCTTC.